This T cell receptor (beta chain) was recorded in a study of control samples from healthy donors and cancer patients. Profiled with immunoSEQ multiplex PCR; TCRdb holds only in-frame clones, not every one. The sample lists 100,000 to 150,000 clones, 80% to 95% occurring once. Trimming cost V 2 bases and J 0 bases, with 9 bases left between them. Germline-derived CDR1 and CDR2 are SGHKS and YYEKEE (reference sequence). The CDR3 spans 14 residues. The specimen was blood. The chain employs TRBV5-5 and TRBJ2-7; no clear D. The TCR sequence derives from a man between 18 and 29 years old in good health. CDR3 sequence reads: CASSFERNSYEQYF. The DNA of the CDR3 is TGTGCCAGCAGCTTCGAAAGGAACTCCTACGAGCAGTACTTC. The full variable domain, its missing parts supplied by reference TRBV5-5 and TRBJ2-7, is DAGVTQSPTHLIKTRGQQVTLRCSPISGHKSVSWYQQVLGQGPQFIFQYYEKEERGRGNFPDRFSARQFPNYSSELNVNALLLGDSALYLCASSFERNSYEQYFGPGTRLTVT.